The 30 T cell receptor beta chains below come from one sample, sequenced in a study of control samples from healthy donors and cancer patients. Assay: immunoSEQ multiplex PCR; the TCRdb copy retains only in-frame clones and omits some. The sample records some 130,000 clones, roughly 90% being singletons. The sample comprised PBMCs. The origin of the receptors is a man over 45 with head and neck cancer.

The V call is TRBV19, the J call TRBJ2-2, with D uncertain. The CDR3 spans 15 residues. With 4 bases removed from V and 0 bases from J, the gap between germline ends came to 9 bases. The germline gives CDR1 LNHDA, CDR2 SQIVND (reference sequence). CDR3 DNA sequence: TGTGCCAGTAGTAGCGGTCCCGCGAACACCGGGGAGCTGTTTTTT. Protein sequence: CASSSGPANTGELFF.

The V call is TRBV5-4, the J call TRBJ2-3; possibly TRBD1 for D (6 bases). This CDR3 has 16 residues. V shed 0 bases and J shed 0 bases, with 11 bases lying between them. The germline gives CDR1 SGHNT, CDR2 YYREEE (reference sequence). CDR3 in amino acids: CASSLGQDKSTDTQYF. Here the CDR3 DNA reads TGTGCCAGCAGCTTGGGACAGGACAAAAGCACAGATACGCAGTATTTT.

V usage is TRBV28 and J usage is TRBJ2-1, with D maybe TRBD1 (5 bases). V lost 3 bases and J lost 10, with 13 bases in between. Germline lookup yields CDR1 MDHEN and CDR2 SYDVKM. CDR3 size: 13 residues. As DNA, the CDR3 is TGTGCCAGCAGTTTTCGAGATTGGGGCGAGCAGTTCTTC. It yields the protein CASSFRDWGEQFF.

This clone was seen just once. The CDR3 sequence: CASSFSGSGELFF. The CDR3 nucleotides are TGTGCCAGCAGTTTTTCGGGGTCCGGGGAGCTGTTTTTT. This rearrangement joins TRBV27 to TRBJ2-2; perhaps TRBD2 as D (5 bases). Germline CDR1 is MNHEY and CDR2 is SMNVEV (reference sequence). CDR3 size: 13 residues. Trimming left V 3 bases short and J 6 bases short, with 8 bases between.

This clone was recorded only once. The chain recombines TRBV4-1 with TRBJ1-5; D is perhaps TRBD1 (6 bases). V was pared by 0 bases and J by 7 bases, with 10 bases between. CDR1 MGHRA and CDR2 YSYEKL come from the germline V gene. CDR3 length: 14 residues. The CDR3 here is CASSQDQGWQPQHF. The CDR3, as DNA: TGCGCCAGCAGCCAAGATCAGGGGTGGCAGCCCCAGCATTTT.

The chain is built from TRBV28 and TRBJ1-2, with a weak D call TRBD1 (5 bases). There are 12 residues in the CDR3. Deletions cut 7 bases from V and 5 bases from J, with 11 bases between. CDR1 MDHEN and CDR2 SYDVKM come from the germline V gene. The DNA for the CDR3 is TGTGCCAGCACTCCGGGGCTATATGGCTACACCTTC. It yields the protein CASTPGLYGYTF.

The chain has TRBV27 and TRBJ2-1; the D gene is possibly TRBD2 (5 bases). Germline values: CDR1 MNHEY, CDR2 SMNVEV (reference sequence). The CDR3 is made up of 13 amino acids. Trimming stripped 5 bases from V and 3 bases from J, with 8 bases between. The CDR3 loop reads CASSPDFYNEQFF. The CDR3, as DNA: TGTGCCAGCAGTCCGGACTTCTACAATGAGCAGTTCTTC.

This clone has just a few counts. V gene TRBV6-1 combines with J gene TRBJ2-7, with TRBD1 as a possible D gene (6 bases). CDR1 and CDR2 (germline): MNHNS, SASEGT. CDR3 length equals 15 residues. The V and J ends lost 2 bases and 2 bases respectively, with 13 bases between them. CDR3 residues: CASSEPRDIAYEQYF. The DNA of the CDR3 is TGTGCCAGCAGTGAACCTCGGGACATCGCCTACGAGCAGTACTTC.

The V and J genes are TRBV6-5 and TRBJ1-2; unclear D gene. V was trimmed by 4 bases and J by 8 bases, leaving 8 bases between them. Germline CDR1 reads MNHEY; CDR2 reads SVGAGI. The CDR3 loop spans 11 amino acids. As DNA, the CDR3 is TGTGCCAGCAGTTCGGGAAAAGGCTACACCTTC. Encoded protein: CASSSGKGYTF.

J is TRBJ2-7 and V is TRBV19; maybe TRBD2 (6 bases). With 3 bases removed from V and 3 bases from J, the gap between germline ends came to 12 bases. This CDR3 region has 14 residues. Germline CDR1 is LNHDA and CDR2 is SQIVND (reference sequence). The CDR3 region is CASSMLGLFYEQYF. CDR3 in DNA: TGTGCCAGTAGTATGTTGGGACTCTTCTACGAGCAGTACTTC.

The chain has TRBV18 and TRBJ1-1; possibly TRBD1 for D (5 bases). The germline V gene has CDR1 KGHSH and CDR2 LQKENI. The CDR3 consists of 16 residues. V lost 0 bases and J 0 bases, leaving 11 bases between the germline ends. The CDR3 nucleotides are TGTGCCAGCTCACCACCTCAGGGCCCACTGAACACTGAAGCTTTCTTT. Translating it yields CASSPPQGPLNTEAFF.

The rearrangement joins TRBV5-1 to TRBJ2-2; D ambiguous. Germline V gene sequence: CDR1 SGHRS, CDR2 YFSETQ. V gave up 1 base and J gave up 3 bases, with 4 bases separating them. This CDR3 contains 13 residues. The CDR3 region has the DNA TGCGCCAGCAGCTTGAGGTACACCGGGGAGCTGTTTTTT. Its translation: CASSLRYTGELFF.

The chain carries TRBV4-2 and TRBJ2-2; D ambiguous. The V and J ends lost 6 bases and 7 bases respectively, with 12 bases between them. The CDR3 totals 13 residues. CDR1 and CDR2 (germline): LGHNA, YNFKEQ. Written as DNA, the CDR3 is TGTGCCAGCAGGTCACACATCTTCGGGGAGCTGTTTTTT. This codes for CASRSHIFGELFF.

The chain links TRBV18 to TRBJ2-7; no clear D gene. CDR1 is KGHSH and CDR2 is LQKENI in the germline V gene. Trimming took off 2 bases at V and 7 bases at J, with 12 bases between the two ends. There are 13 residues in the CDR3. CDR3 protein: CASSPGTLGEQYF. The CDR3 region has the DNA TGTGCCAGCTCACCAGGAACTTTAGGGGAGCAGTACTTC.

This chain connects TRBV6-5 to TRBJ1-1; 8 bases match TRBD1. Germline trimming cut 5 bases from V and 5 bases from J; bases unmatched to any gene: 4. The CDR3 has 13 residues. CDR1 is MNHEY, CDR2 SVGAGI, per germline. CDR3 region: CASSPGGGTEAFF. Written as DNA, the CDR3 is TGTGCCAGCAGTCCAGGGGGCGGGACTGAAGCTTTCTTT.

A single count supports this clone. V usage is TRBV7-9 and J usage is TRBJ2-7, with a possible D match to TRBD1 (7 bases). CDR3 length: 14 residues. The germline V and J ends were trimmed by 3 bases and 2 bases, with 11 bases remaining between them. CDR1 is SEHNR, CDR2 FQNEAQ, per germline (reference sequence). The CDR3 protein is CASSFQGGPYEQYF. As DNA, the CDR3 is TGTGCCAGCAGCTTTCAGGGGGGTCCCTACGAGCAGTACTTC.

V usage is TRBV11-2 and J usage is TRBJ2-1; D unclear. The CDR3 sequence is 15 residues long. V was clipped by 0 bases and J by 6 bases, with 12 bases between them. CDR1 and CDR2 (germline): SGHAT, FQNNGV. The CDR3 region has the DNA TGTGCCAGCAGCTTAGATAGCACACAGACCAATGAGCAGTTCTTC. Its protein product is CASSLDSTQTNEQFF.

The J gene is TRBJ2-1, the V gene TRBV27; 13 positions agree with TRBD2. There are 17 residues in the CDR3. The V gene's germline CDR1 is MNHEY and CDR2 SMNVEV (reference sequence). The junction had 9 bases not matched to a gene; V was cut back by 5 bases and J by 5 bases. The CDR3, as DNA: TGTGCCAGCAGTCCCCGGACTAGCGGGGGAAAGCACAATGAGCAGTTCTTC. This translates into CASSPRTSGGKHNEQFF.

The chain employs TRBV28 and TRBJ2-7; TRBD1 matches at 11 bases. The length of the CDR3 is 14 residues. Germline CDR1 reads MDHEN; CDR2 reads SYDVKM. With 4 bases clipped from V and 3 bases from J, the junction kept 2 bases outside the gene matches. The chain's CDR3 is CASSSGTGGYEQYF. As DNA, the CDR3 is TGTGCCAGCAGTTCCGGGACAGGGGGCTACGAGCAGTACTTC.

The rearrangement uses TRBV29-1 and TRBJ2-1; 7 bases fit TRBD1. This CDR3 comprises 14 residues. CDR1 and CDR2 from the germline V gene are SQVTM and ANQGSEA. Trimming removed 7 bases from V and 7 bases from J; junction bases left unmatched: 13. The CDR3 protein is CSALDRSVRNEQFF. CDR3 nucleotide sequence: TGCAGCGCCCTGGACAGGTCTGTTAGGAATGAGCAGTTCTTC.

This chain connects TRBV5-1 to TRBJ2-5; D remains unclear. CDR1 and CDR2 from the germline V gene are SGHRS and YFSETQ. V lost 7 bases and J 3 bases, leaving 10 bases between the germline ends. This CDR3 is built from 12 residues. CDR3: CASYLVEETQYF. CDR3 DNA: TGCGCCAGCTACCTAGTAGAAGAGACCCAGTACTTC.

The chain recombines TRBV5-1 with TRBJ2-1; either TRBD1 or TRBD2 may supply D (5 bases each). From germline, CDR1 is SGHRS and CDR2 YFSETQ. The CDR3 has 14 residues. Trimming took 9 bases from V and 6 from J, leaving 19 bases between them. CDR3 DNA: TGCGCCACCATGGGGGATGGGGGTACCAATGAGCAGTTCTTC. The encoded protein is CATMGDGGTNEQFF.

The CDR3 DNA sequence: TGCGCCAGCAGCCAGGCCACTACAGGAATTTCAGGGAAAGAAAAACTGTTTTTT. Protein sequence: CASSQATTGISGKEKLFF. This chain uses TRBV4-1 with TRBJ1-4, with D perhaps TRBD1 (5 bases). This CDR3 region has 18 residues. Germline V lookup: CDR1 MGHRA, CDR2 YSYEKL. V lost 3 bases, J lost 8 bases, and 25 bases lay in between.

The chain carries TRBV2 and TRBJ2-1; D may match TRBD1 or TRBD2 (5 bases each). CDR3 size: 17 residues. Germline CDR1 SNHLY, CDR2 FYNNEI. V lost 3 bases to trimming and J lost 0 bases, with 15 bases between them. CDR3 DNA sequence: TGTGCCAGCAGTGATTGGGACCAAAATTTCTCCTACAATGAGCAGTTCTTC. This encodes CASSDWDQNFSYNEQFF.

The gene calls are TRBV5-4 and TRBJ2-7; D is unresolved. The CDR3 covers 15 residues. The ends were cut back, 0 bases at V and 0 bases at J, with 10 bases in the middle. In germline, CDR1 is SGHNT, CDR2 YYREEE (reference sequence). In DNA form, the CDR3 reads TGTGCCAGCAGCTTGGGGGGTAAAAGCTCCTACGAGCAGTACTTC. Translation gives CASSLGGKSSYEQYF.

The J gene is TRBJ2-7, the V gene TRBV6-6, with D tentatively TRBD1 or TRBD2 (5 bases each). V dropped 7 bases and J dropped 1 base, with 17 bases sitting between them. Germline V gene sequence: CDR1 MNHNY, CDR2 SVGAGI (reference sequence). The CDR3 has 15 residues. The CDR3 reads CASKGPGVSSYEQYF. CDR3 nucleotide sequence: TGTGCCAGCAAGGGACCGGGCGTGAGTTCCTACGAGCAGTACTTC.

The J gene is TRBJ2-1, the V gene TRBV19; D possibly matches TRBD1 or TRBD2 (6 bases each). The CDR3 loop spans 15 amino acids. Germline V gene data show CDR1 as LNHDA and CDR2 as SQIVND (reference sequence). The V and J ends lost 1 base and 6 bases respectively, with 13 bases between them. The CDR3 DNA follows: TGTGCCAGTAGTATAGTTGGGGGGCGGAGCAATGAGCAGTTCTTC. Protein product: CASSIVGGRSNEQFF.

This rearrangement joins TRBV27 to TRBJ1-2; 7 bases line up with TRBD1. In germline, CDR1 is MNHEY, CDR2 SMNVEV (reference sequence). The CDR3 extends over 14 amino acids. The ends lost 5 bases at V and 3 bases at J; junction bases unmatched: 6. The CDR3 region is CASSPQGTDYGYTF. As DNA, the CDR3 is TGTGCCAGCAGTCCCCAGGGGACAGACTATGGCTACACCTTC.

The CDR3 protein is CASTRDGHSYNEQFF. DNA of the CDR3: TGTGCCAGCACCCGGGACGGCCACTCCTACAATGAGCAGTTCTTC. The gene calls are TRBV5-6 and TRBJ2-1; either TRBD1 or TRBD2 may supply D (5 bases each). CDR3 length equals 15 residues. CDR1 is SGHDT, CDR2 YYEEEE, per germline. The V end lost 6 bases, the J end lost 0 bases, and 13 bases lay between the germline ends.

The DNA for the CDR3 is TGTGCCAGCAGACCGACACCCTATACAGGGGATTCGTCCCTTTTATATGGCTACACCTTC. Translation gives CASRPTPYTGDSSLLYGYTF. The J gene is TRBJ1-2, the V gene TRBV27; 7 bases are shared with TRBD1. CDR3 length equals 20 residues. The J segment lost 5 bases and the V segment lost 6 bases, leaving 27 bases of the junction unmatched. Germline lookup yields CDR1 MNHEY and CDR2 SMNVEV (reference sequence).